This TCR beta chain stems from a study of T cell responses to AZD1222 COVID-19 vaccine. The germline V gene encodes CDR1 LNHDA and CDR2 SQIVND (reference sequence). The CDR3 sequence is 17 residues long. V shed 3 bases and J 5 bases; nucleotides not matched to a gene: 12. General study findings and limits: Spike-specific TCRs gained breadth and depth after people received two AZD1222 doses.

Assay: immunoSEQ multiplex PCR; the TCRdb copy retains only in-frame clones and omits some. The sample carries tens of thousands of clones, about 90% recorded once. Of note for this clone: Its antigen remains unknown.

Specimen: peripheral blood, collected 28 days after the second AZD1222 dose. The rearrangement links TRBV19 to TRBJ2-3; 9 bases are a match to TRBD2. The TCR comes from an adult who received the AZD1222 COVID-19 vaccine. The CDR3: CASSMGGIAGAGDTQYF. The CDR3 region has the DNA TGTGCCAGTAGTATGGGGGGCATAGCGGGAGCCGGAGATACGCAGTATTTT.